This passage covers 28 T cell receptor beta chains from one sample sequenced in a study of T cell clonotyping in hematopoietic cell transplantation. The time point here: recipient sample about 28 days before transplant, after cytoreduction. TCRdb's table, derived via immunoSEQ multiplex PCR, lists solely in-frame clones and lacks some. This table has approximately 18,000 clones, approximately 77% appearing once. Material: peripheral blood mononuclear cells, obtained before stem cell transplant. The receptor source for this set is a man aged 55 to 70 with acute myeloid leukemia. Some clones in this sample may be carry-over from other donors' samples.

Here the CDR3 reads CASRGQGDTEAFF. The DNA for the CDR3 is TGTGCCAGTAGGGGGCAGGGGGACACTGAAGCTTTCTTT. The chain is built from TRBV19 and TRBJ1-1; 7 bases match TRBD1. This CDR3 is built from 13 residues. The germline V gene encodes CDR1 LNHDA and CDR2 SQIVND (reference sequence). After removal of 6 bases from V and 3 bases from J, the junction contained 4 bases not matched to a gene.

This clone turned up a few times. The chain links TRBV11-3 to TRBJ2-1; perhaps TRBD2 as D (6 bases). From germline, CDR1 is SGHNT and CDR2 YENEEA. The V end was cut by 6 bases, the J end by 0 bases, with 12 bases between. CDR3 length: 15 amino acids. The CDR3 sequence: CASSPGLSSYNEQFF. CDR3 coding DNA: TGTGCCAGCAGTCCGGGACTCAGCTCCTACAATGAGCAGTTCTTC.

The chain joins TRBV6-5 to TRBJ2-5; no clear D. The CDR3 covers 14 residues. CDR1 and CDR2 (germline): MNHEY, SVGAGI. V shed 6 bases and J shed 1 base, with 12 bases lying between them. DNA of the CDR3: TGTGCCAGCAGACGAAGGTCAGGCCAAGAGACCCAGTACTTC. Protein sequence: CASRRRSGQETQYF.

The chain is built from TRBV7-2 and TRBJ2-1, with D perhaps TRBD2 (6 bases). The CDR3 runs to 14 residues. Germline V gives CDR1 SGHTA, CDR2 FQGNSA. Trimming removed 4 bases at V and 4 bases at J, with 11 bases between. This CDR3 is CASSYGGLYNEQFF. The CDR3 DNA reads TGTGCCAGCAGCTACGGGGGTCTTTACAATGAGCAGTTCTTC.

The chain joins TRBV7-8 to TRBJ2-1, with TRBD2 identical over 10 bases. The J segment lost 8 bases and the V segment lost 6 bases, leaving 7 bases of the junction unmatched. The CDR3 contains 14 residues. Per the germline V gene, CDR1 is SGHVS and CDR2 is FQNEAQ. The CDR3 here is CASSTSSGGYEQFF. The DNA for the CDR3 is TGTGCCAGCAGTACTTCTAGCGGGGGTTATGAGCAGTTCTTC.

This clone has more than one count but fewer than ten. The chain links TRBV4-3 to TRBJ1-2; TRBD1 is a possible D gene (6 bases). This CDR3 contains 14 residues. CDR1 is LGHNA, CDR2 YSLEER, per germline. Deletions cut 0 bases from V and 14 bases from J, with 19 bases between. Here the CDR3 DNA reads TGCGCCAGCAGCCAAGACCATTCTTCCCCAGGGGTGACCTTC. Its translation is CASSQDHSSPGVTF.

There are a few counts of this clone. The CDR3 sequence: CASSPPSQGVSGYTF. DNA of the CDR3: TGTGCCAGCTCACCACCGTCACAGGGTGTGAGCGGCTACACCTTC. The rearrangement joins TRBV18 to TRBJ1-2, with D possibly being TRBD1 (6 bases). V was clipped by 0 bases and J by 8 bases, with 16 bases between them. CDR3 length: 15 amino acids. The germline V gene has CDR1 KGHSH and CDR2 LQKENI.

This chain joins TRBV5-1 and TRBJ1-4; D might be TRBD1 (5 bases). The V end was cut by 1 base, the J end by 1 base, with 14 bases between. CDR1 SGHRS and CDR2 YFSETQ come from the germline V gene. The CDR3 is 17 residues long. The CDR3 reads CASSLRGPGRTNEKLFF. The CDR3, as DNA: TGCGCCAGCAGCTTGAGGGGTCCCGGGCGAACTAATGAAAAACTGTTTTTT.

This clone was observed once. This chain joins TRBV4-3 and TRBJ2-2; no clear D gene. Germline CDR1 reads LGHNA; CDR2 reads YSLEER. This CDR3 region has 15 residues. V gave up 1 base and J gave up 6 bases, with 12 bases separating them. CDR3 protein: CASSQVRYVAGELFF. CDR3 bases: TGCGCCAGCAGCCAAGTTCGATACGTCGCCGGGGAGCTGTTTTTT.

This clone was seen a handful of times. For the CDR3, the DNA is TGTGCCAGCAGTTACTCGATGACTGGGTTGAACCCCCTGTACTTC. Translating it yields CASSYSMTGLNPLYF. The rearrangement uses TRBV6-5 and TRBJ2-7; D not certain. V was trimmed by 0 bases and J by 12 bases, leaving 21 bases between them. The CDR3 covers 15 residues. Germline V lookup: CDR1 MNHEY, CDR2 SVGAGI.

This chain connects TRBV7-9 to TRBJ2-5; D not resolved. Germline CDR1 and CDR2: SEHNR and FQNEAQ (reference sequence). Trimming took 2 bases from V and 5 from J, leaving 9 bases between them. This CDR3 region has 13 residues. For the CDR3, the DNA is TGTGCCAGCAGCTTATATGTGGCGGAGACCCAGTACTTC. It specifies CASSLYVAETQYF. Looking up the rest from reference TRBV7-9 and TRBJ2-5 gives the full variable domain: DTGVSQNPRHKITKRGQNVTFRCDPISEHNRLYWYRQTLGQGPEFLTYFQNEAQLEKSRLLSDRFSAERPKGSFSTLEIQRTEQGDSAMYLCASSLYVAETQYFGPGTRLLVL.

This chain links TRBV6-5 with TRBJ1-3; D is uncertain. V lost 6 bases to trimming and J lost 0 bases, with 9 bases between them. Germline CDR1 and CDR2: MNHEY and SVGAGI. This CDR3 is built from 14 residues. CDR3 DNA: TGTGCCAGCAGACTCGACCTCTCTGGAAACACCATATATTTT. Residues: CASRLDLSGNTIYF.

This clone came up a few times. In DNA, the CDR3 is TGTGCCATCACTGTTGGAAGCGTAAGCACTGAAGCTTTCTTT. Its protein is CAITVGSVSTEAFF. The genes are TRBV10-3 and TRBJ1-1; D remains unclear. Trimming removed 7 bases from V and 4 bases from J, with 16 bases in between. The CDR3 totals 14 residues. Per germline, CDR1 ENHRY and CDR2 SYGVKD.

The chain links TRBV19 to TRBJ1-6; TRBD1 is a possible D gene (5 bases). V was pared by 6 bases and J by 5 bases, with 14 bases between. The V gene's germline CDR1 is LNHDA and CDR2 SQIVND (reference sequence). The CDR3 contains 15 residues. Written as DNA, the CDR3 is TGTGCCAGTAGCCGGCGGCAGGGCGATAATTCACCCCTCCACTTT. This codes for CASSRRQGDNSPLHF.

The rearrangement joins TRBV7-6 to TRBJ2-7, with D perhaps TRBD2 (5 bases). The length of the CDR3 is 12 residues. Trimming stripped 1 base from V and 7 bases from J, with 8 bases between. Germline loops: CDR1 SGHVS, CDR2 FNYEAQ. The CDR3 is CASSLGGSEQYF. CDR3 coding DNA: TGTGCCAGCAGCTTAGGAGGGTCGGAGCAGTACTTC. Filled out from reference TRBV7-6 and TRBJ2-7, the complete variable domain reads GAGVSQSPRYKVTKRGQDVALRCDPISGHVSLYWYRQALGQGPEFLTYFNYEAQQDKSGLPNDRFSAERPEGSISTLTIQRTEQRDSAMYRCASSLGGSEQYFGPGTRLTVT.

This clone is termed medium-sized. The rearrangement joins TRBV7-2 to TRBJ2-5, with unresolved D. The germline V gene has CDR1 SGHTA and CDR2 FQGNSA. The CDR3 is 11 residues long. Trimming cost V 5 bases and J 3 bases, with 4 bases left between them. CDR3 bases: TGTGCCAGCAGCGTAGAAGAGACCCAGTACTTC. Translation gives CASSVEETQYF.

The chain carries TRBV9 and TRBJ2-7; TRBD2 agrees at 10 bases. The germline V gene encodes CDR1 SGDLS and CDR2 YYNGEE. Losses at the gene ends were 3 bases for V and 5 bases for J; bases not matched to a gene: 5. The CDR3 covers 14 residues. The CDR3 here is CASSETSGVHEQYF. CDR3 nucleotides: TGTGCCAGCAGCGAAACTAGCGGGGTCCACGAGCAGTACTTC.

The rearrangement uses TRBV28 and TRBJ1-6; 10 nucleotides match TRBD1. Germline-derived CDR1 and CDR2 are MDHEN and SYDVKM. The CDR3 sequence is 14 residues long. The trim removed 4 bases at V and 9 bases at J, leaving 3 bases unmatched. CDR3 in amino acids: CASSWTGGRSPLHF. CDR3 DNA: TGTGCCAGCAGTTGGACAGGGGGTCGTTCACCCCTCCACTTT.

This clone came up once. The gene calls are TRBV28 and TRBJ1-2; D gene ambiguous. The V gene's germline CDR1 is MDHEN and CDR2 SYDVKM. The V end was cut by 1 base, the J end by 6 bases, with 12 bases between. CDR3 length: 14 amino acids. Written as DNA, the CDR3 is TGTGCCAGCAGTTTATTAGGGTTTAAAAATGGCTACACCTTC. Translated, it gives CASSLLGFKNGYTF.

This clone appeared a single time. J is TRBJ2-3 and V is TRBV5-1, with 12 bases identical to TRBD2. Trimming cost V 5 bases and J 4 bases; bases outside gene matches: 5. The CDR3 covers 15 residues. Germline V gives CDR1 SGHRS, CDR2 YFSETQ. CDR3 protein: CASSQTSGGPDTQYF. The CDR3 DNA is TGCGCCAGCAGTCAAACTAGCGGGGGGCCAGATACGCAGTATTTT.

The gene calls are TRBV5-1 and TRBJ1-1; TRBD1 matches 8 bases. V dropped 1 base and J dropped 1; count of bases not matched to a gene: 3. The CDR3 is 15 amino acids. Germline CDR1 is SGHRS and CDR2 is YFSETQ. In nucleotides, the CDR3 is TGCGCCAGCAGCTTGCAGGGGGCGCCGAACACTGAAGCTTTCTTT. It encodes CASSLQGAPNTEAFF.

This clone was counted a single time. This rearrangement joins TRBV6-5 to TRBJ1-2; 10 bases line up with TRBD1. From germline, CDR1 is MNHEY and CDR2 SVGAGI. The CDR3 loop spans 13 amino acids. The V segment lost 2 bases and the J segment 12 bases; nucleotides outside the gene matches: 6. CDR3 DNA sequence: TGTGCCAGCAGTTACCCCGGGACAGGGGTACACACCTTC. It is translated as CASSYPGTGVHTF.

This rearrangement joins TRBV6-1 to TRBJ2-7; 10 bases fit TRBD2. The J segment lost 2 bases and the V segment lost 1 base, leaving 2 bases of the junction unmatched. In germline, CDR1 is MNHNS, CDR2 SASEGT. This CDR3 has 15 amino acids. The chain's CDR3 is CASSEEAGGAYEQYF. The CDR3 bases are TGTGCCAGCAGTGAAGAAGCGGGGGGGGCCTACGAGCAGTACTTC.

The CDR3 sequence is CASRQGAENIQYF. DNA for the CDR3: TGTGCCAGCAGACAGGGGGCAGAAAACATTCAGTACTTC. The J gene is TRBJ2-4, the V gene TRBV2, with 9 bases lining up with TRBD1. V trimming: 6 bases; J trimming: 5 bases; junction bases outside the gene matches: 2. Looked up from germline, CDR1 is SNHLY and CDR2 is FYNNEI. The CDR3 contains 13 residues. The entire variable domain, with the rest obtained from reference TRBV2 and TRBJ2-4, is as follows: EPEVTQTPSHQVTQMGQEVILRCVPISNHLYFYWYRQILGQKVEFLVSFYNNEISEKSEIFDDQFSVERPDGSNFTLKIRSTKLEDSAMYFCASRQGAENIQYFGAGTRLSVL.

J is TRBJ2-2 and V is TRBV5-1, with 7 bases matching TRBD1. The CDR3 is made up of 15 amino acids. Germline assignment: CDR1 SGHRS and CDR2 YFSETQ. The V gene end was trimmed by 0 bases and the J gene end by 7 bases; junction bases not matched to a gene: 6. The DNA of the CDR3 is TGCGCCAGCAGCTTGGAACCGACAGGGATCGGGGAGCTGTTTTTT. This gives the protein CASSLEPTGIGELFF.

With respect to this clone: At one end, the junction sequence differs from germline, possibly due to a read error. V and J are TRBV9 and TRBJ1-3; no clear D. The CDR3 is made up of 15 amino acids. From germline, CDR1 is SGDLS and CDR2 YYNGEE. CDR3 in DNA: TGTGCCAGCAGCGTCGTCAGTACACCTGGAAACACTATATATTTT. Translated, it gives CASSVVSTPGNTIYF. Looking up the rest from reference TRBV9 and TRBJ1-3 gives the full variable domain: DSGVTQTPKHLITATGQRVTLRCSPRSGDLSVYWYQQSLDQGLQFLIQYYNGEERAKGNILERFSAQQFPDLHSELNLSSLELGDSALYFCASSVVSTPGNTIYFGEGSWLTVV.

The rearrangement uses TRBV27 and TRBJ1-2, with 9 bases matching TRBD1. Trimming took 4 bases from V and 9 from J; bases not matched to a gene: 15. CDR1 MNHEY and CDR2 SMNVEV come from the germline V gene (reference sequence). The CDR3 contains 16 residues. The CDR3 reads CASSSESGTGLLRYTF. CDR3 DNA sequence: TGTGCCAGCAGTTCAGAATCCGGGACAGGGCTTCTTCGCTACACCTTC.

The CDR3 spells CASNPRGSPLHF. The CDR3 nucleotides are TGTGCCAGCAATCCCAGGGGTTCACCCCTCCACTTT. This chain joins TRBV2 and TRBJ1-6; possibly TRBD1 for D (6 bases). Germline assignment: CDR1 SNHLY and CDR2 FYNNEI. The germline V and J ends were trimmed by 7 bases and 9 bases, with 10 bases remaining between them. The CDR3 has 12 amino acids.